This passage covers 28 T cell receptor beta chains from one sample sequenced in a study of blood T cell repertoires in COVID-19. Here immunoSEQ multiplex PCR was the method, and the copy in TCRdb shows in-frame clones only, minus some. This sample has some 200,000 clones, with 83% found just once. The sample was peripheral blood. The receptors here all came from a woman aged 25 to 39 with COVID-19, enrolled during active disease.

Turning to this clone: At the DNA level, this CDR3 is encoded by other sequences in the same sample as well. The chain couples TRBV15 to TRBJ2-7; D is perhaps TRBD2 (5 bases). Trimming removed 0 bases at V and 5 bases at J, with 8 bases between. Germline lookup yields CDR1 LNHNV and CDR2 YYDKDF (reference sequence). The CDR3 has 13 amino acids. The chain's CDR3 is CATSRDPSNEQYF. The CDR3 region has the DNA TGTGCCACCAGCAGAGATCCTAGCAACGAGCAGTACTTC.

The chain couples TRBV6-2 or TRBV6-3 to TRBJ1-6; tentatively, D is TRBD1 (5 bases). Germline CDR1 is MNHEY and CDR2 is SVGEGT. The CDR3 is 15 residues long. The V gene lost 1 base and the J gene lost 7 bases, with 11 bases spanning the gap. This chain's CDR3 is CASSYWGSGNSPLHF. As DNA, the CDR3 is TGTGCCAGCAGTTACTGGGGCTCTGGGAATTCACCCCTCCACTTT.

The chain carries TRBV27 and TRBJ2-7, with 8 bases lining up with TRBD2. The length of the CDR3 is 13 residues. Germline values: CDR1 MNHEY, CDR2 SMNVEV (reference sequence). Losses at the gene ends were 3 bases for V and 3 bases for J; bases not matched to a gene: 1. CDR3 loop: CASSFRGGYEQYF. In DNA, the CDR3 is TGTGCCAGCAGTTTCCGGGGGGGCTACGAGCAGTACTTC.

This clone was counted a few times. The chain links TRBV7-2 to TRBJ2-2, with 10 bases matching TRBD2. Germline V gives CDR1 SGHTA, CDR2 FQGNSA. The CDR3 is 17 amino acids. J was trimmed by 5 bases and V by 3 bases; bases with no gene match: 9. The CDR3 sequence: CASSFVSGGADTGELFF. In DNA, the CDR3 is TGTGCCAGCAGCTTCGTCAGCGGGGGGGCGGATACCGGGGAGCTGTTTTTT.

This rearrangement joins TRBV6-6 to TRBJ1-5; no clear D gene. Trimming removed 2 bases at V and 4 bases at J, with 15 bases between. Germline CDR1 and CDR2: MNHNY and SVGAGI (reference sequence). The CDR3 has 16 residues. CDR3 sequence (DNA): TGTGCCAGCAGTTACGAGGGCCGTAGGCAGAATCAGCCCCAGCATTTT. Residues: CASSYEGRRQNQPQHF.

The V and J genes are TRBV9 and TRBJ2-1, with D possibly being TRBD2 (6 bases). The CDR3 length is 16 residues. Germline V gives CDR1 SGDLS, CDR2 YYNGEE. Between the trimmed V and J ends, which lost 4 bases and 0 bases, there was a span of 14 bases. The CDR3 DNA reads TGTGCCAGCAGCTCCCTGGGGGGAAGCTCCTACAATGAGCAGTTCTTC. It yields the protein CASSSLGGSSYNEQFF. The variable domain in full, with the rest retrieved from reference TRBV9 and TRBJ2-1, is DSGVTQTPKHLITATGQRVTLRCSPRSGDLSVYWYQQSLDQGLQFLIQYYNGEERAKGNILERFSAQQFPDLHSELNLSSLELGDSALYFCASSSLGGSSYNEQFFGPGTRLTVL.

CDR3 loop: CASSLVTAGGNEQFF. As DNA, the CDR3 is TGCGCCAGCAGCTTGGTTACAGCGGGGGGGAATGAGCAGTTCTTC. The J gene is TRBJ2-1, the V gene TRBV5-1; 10 nucleotides match TRBD2. The germline gives CDR1 SGHRS, CDR2 YFSETQ. This CDR3 is built from 15 residues. Trimming at V came to 0 bases and at J to 7 bases, leaving 4 bases not matched to a gene.

This chain uses TRBV7-3 with TRBJ2-3, with 7 nucleotides matching TRBD1. The CDR3 has 14 amino acids. Trimming removed 3 bases from V and 4 bases from J; junction bases left unmatched: 4. Germline values: CDR1 SGHTA, CDR2 FQGTGA. In nucleotides, the CDR3 is TGTGCCAGCAGCTTTGACAGGGTAGCAGATACGCAGTATTTT. Residues: CASSFDRVADTQYF.

The chain couples TRBV15 to TRBJ2-6; 7 nucleotides match TRBD1. The CDR3 covers 17 residues. Germline V gene data show CDR1 as LNHNV and CDR2 as YYDKDF (reference sequence). V dropped 1 base and J dropped 0; count of bases not matched to a gene: 3. The CDR3 protein is CATSRGDSFSGANVLTF. In DNA form, the CDR3 reads TGTGCCACCAGCAGAGGGGACAGTTTCTCTGGGGCCAACGTCCTGACTTTC.

This chain joins TRBV18 and TRBJ2-1, with D possibly TRBD1 on 6 matching bases. Trimming removed 2 bases from V and 6 bases from J, with 14 bases in between. The length of the CDR3 is 15 residues. In germline, CDR1 is KGHSH, CDR2 LQKENI. The CDR3 loop reads CASSPNTGWSNEQFF. The CDR3, as DNA: TGTGCCAGCTCACCAAATACAGGGTGGAGCAATGAGCAGTTCTTC.

The rearrangement uses TRBV29-1 and TRBJ2-3; TRBD2 might be the D (5 bases). V was cut by 7 bases and J by 2 bases, with 19 bases left in between. Germline V gene sequence: CDR1 SQVTM, CDR2 ANQGSEA. The CDR3 length is 15 residues. The CDR3 DNA sequence: TGCAGCGCCGAGGGTCGGGGAGCAAACACAGATACGCAGTATTTT. Protein sequence: CSAEGRGANTDTQYF.

This clone was counted a few times. This chain links TRBV19 with TRBJ2-7; D gene uncertain. The V gene lost 5 bases and the J gene lost 1 base, with 9 bases spanning the gap. The CDR3 has 13 residues. Germline V gene lookup returns CDR1 LNHDA and CDR2 SQIVND (reference sequence). CDR3 DNA sequence: TGTGCCAGTAGTCTCGGCGGTTCCTACGAGCAGTACTTC. The encoded protein is CASSLGGSYEQYF. The full variable domain, rest sourced from reference TRBV19 and TRBJ2-7, is DGGITQSPKYLFRKEGQNVTLSCEQNLNHDAMYWYRQDPGQGLRLIYYSQIVNDFQKGDIAEGYSVSREKKESFPLTVTSAQKNPTAFYLCASSLGGSYEQYFGPGTRLTVT.

The chain recombines TRBV5-4 with TRBJ2-3, with 7 positions matching TRBD1. Trimming removed 4 bases from V and 2 bases from J; junction bases left unmatched: 7. The CDR3 extends over 15 amino acids. Germline V gives CDR1 SGHNT, CDR2 YYREEE (reference sequence). The CDR3 sequence is CASSLPGQSTDTQYF. The CDR3 DNA reads TGTGCCAGCAGCCTCCCGGGACAGTCCACAGATACGCAGTATTTT.

Only a few counts were recorded for this clone. This chain joins TRBV6-5 and TRBJ2-2, with TRBD1 matching over 7 bases. Germline V gene data show CDR1 as MNHEY and CDR2 as SVGAGI. This CDR3 has 14 residues. After removal of 5 bases from V and 7 bases from J, the junction contained 7 bases not matched to a gene. The CDR3 DNA sequence: TGTGCCAGCAGTAAACCACAGGGGTACGGGGAGCTGTTTTTT. It codes for CASSKPQGYGELFF.

Regarding this clone: Other DNA sequences in the same sample also yield this CDR3. This chain connects TRBV27 to TRBJ1-2; D not certain. The CDR3 has 14 residues. From germline, CDR1 is MNHEY and CDR2 SMNVEV (reference sequence). The V end was cut by 0 bases, the J end by 4 bases, with 9 bases between. DNA for the CDR3: TGTGCCAGCAGTTTATCCGGGTTGGGCTATGGCTACACCTTC. Its translation is CASSLSGLGYGYTF.

The chain is built from TRBV3-1 (or the pseudogene TRBV3-2) and TRBJ2-7; 11 bases agree with TRBD2. With V trimmed by 0 bases and J by 4 bases, 8 bases remained unmatched. CDR1 is LGHDT, CDR2 YNNKEL, per germline (reference sequence). The CDR3 length is 17 residues. The DNA for the CDR3 is TGTGCCAGCAGCCAAGATCTAAGGGGACTAGCGGATTACGAGCAGTACTTC. Translation: CASSQDLRGLADYEQYF.

The CDR3 is CASSPSQGYSNQPQHF. As DNA, the CDR3 is TGTGCCAGCTCACCTTCCCAGGGCTATAGCAATCAGCCCCAGCATTTT. The chain recombines TRBV18 with TRBJ1-5, with D maybe TRBD1 (5 bases). Trimming pared 3 bases from V and 0 bases from J, leaving 12 bases between. The CDR3 loop spans 16 amino acids. Germline V CDR1 and CDR2: KGHSH, LQKENI.

The chain uses TRBV2 and TRBJ1-2, with a tentative D call TRBD1 (5 bases). The CDR3 has 14 residues. The V end lost 4 bases, the J end lost 2 bases, and 11 bases lay between the germline ends. Per the germline V gene, CDR1 is SNHLY and CDR2 is FYNNEI. The CDR3 region is CASSGGSSNYGYTF. In nucleotides, the CDR3 is TGTGCCAGCAGTGGGGGCAGTTCGAACTATGGCTACACCTTC.

This clone was picked up a small number of times. The J gene is TRBJ1-2, the V gene TRBV30; TRBD1 aligns across 9 bases. The CDR3 consists of 14 residues. V gave up 5 bases and J gave up 5 bases; unmatched junction bases: 9. The V gene's germline CDR1 is GTSNPN and CDR2 SVGIG (reference sequence). As DNA, the CDR3 is TGTGCCTGGGGCCGGGACAGGGTTCTTTATGGCTACACCTTC. Amino acid sequence: CAWGRDRVLYGYTF.

The gene calls are TRBV11-2 and TRBJ2-7; possible D gene TRBD1, 5 bases. The CDR3 runs to 14 residues. CDR1 and CDR2 from the germline V gene are SGHAT and FQNNGV. V lost 0 bases and J 5 bases, leaving 11 bases between the germline ends. Here the CDR3 DNA reads TGTGCCAGCAGCTTAGAGCCAGGGATAGACGAGCAGTACTTC. Translating it yields CASSLEPGIDEQYF.

The chain combines TRBV7-9 with TRBJ2-2, with 9 bases lining up with TRBD1. V shed 2 bases and J 7 bases; nucleotides not matched to a gene: 11. Germline-derived CDR1 and CDR2 are SEHNR and FQNEAQ (reference sequence). The CDR3 is made up of 17 amino acids. DNA for the CDR3: TGTGCCAGCAGCTTATCGTGGAGGGACAGGGTACACGGGGAGCTGTTTTTT. Residues: CASSLSWRDRVHGELFF.

The chain joins TRBV27 to TRBJ2-3, with 12 nucleotides matching TRBD2. The trim removed 4 bases at V and 3 bases at J, leaving 14 bases unmatched. This CDR3 region has 19 residues. The germline gives CDR1 MNHEY, CDR2 SMNVEV (reference sequence). CDR3 sequence (DNA): TGTGCCAGCAGTTCACACACGGGGCCTAGCGGGGGGGCAACAGATACGCAGTATTTT. It translates to CASSSHTGPSGGATDTQYF.

This rearrangement joins TRBV7-6 to TRBJ2-2, with D unclear. Germline V gene data show CDR1 as SGHVS and CDR2 as FNYEAQ. Trimming took off 5 bases at V and 4 bases at J, with 8 bases between the two ends. This CDR3 region has 13 residues. In DNA form, the CDR3 reads TGTGCCAGCAGCGTATCCGGCACCGGGGAGCTGTTTTTT. Translated, it gives CASSVSGTGELFF.

The J gene is TRBJ2-1, the V gene TRBV5-6; D is unresolved. The length of the CDR3 is 15 residues. The V and J ends lost 0 bases and 5 bases respectively, with 12 bases between them. Per the germline V gene, CDR1 is SGHDT and CDR2 is YYEEEE. CDR3 DNA sequence: TGTGCCAGCAGCTTGGTGGCCAGGTTTGACAATGAGCAGTTCTTC. Translated: CASSLVARFDNEQFF.

The chain employs TRBV11-2 and TRBJ2-5, with D perhaps TRBD2 (6 bases). Trimming took 4 bases from V and 2 from J, leaving 17 bases between them. Germline CDR1 reads SGHAT; CDR2 reads FQNNGV. The CDR3 sequence is 16 residues long. CDR3 DNA: TGTGCCAGCAGCTCGGGACTCTTAATCGGGCAAGAGACCCAGTACTTC. It codes for CASSSGLLIGQETQYF.

V is TRBV13 and J is TRBJ1-2; TRBD1 aligns across 7 bases. Germline V gene lookup returns CDR1 PRHDT and CDR2 FYEKMQ (reference sequence). The CDR3 runs 14 residues. The V gene end was trimmed by 5 bases and the J gene end by 6 bases; junction bases not matched to a gene: 9. CDR3 sequence: CASSPQTGLDGYTF. The CDR3, as DNA: TGTGCCAGCAGCCCGCAGACAGGGCTGGATGGCTACACCTTC. Filled out from reference TRBV13 and TRBJ1-2, the complete variable domain reads AAGVIQSPRHLIKEKRETATLKCYPIPRHDTVYWYQQGPGQDPQFLISFYEKMQSDKGSIPDRFSAQQFSDYHSELNMSSLELGDSALYFCASSPQTGLDGYTFGSGTRLTVV.

V usage is TRBV6-6 and J usage is TRBJ2-1; 11 bases are a match to TRBD2. The germline CDR1 and CDR2 sequences are MNHNY and SVGAGI (reference sequence). J lost 7 bases, V lost 2 bases, and 4 bases had no gene match. The CDR3 is made up of 15 amino acids. CDR3 in amino acids: CASSYPTSGRNEQFF. The CDR3 coding sequence is TGTGCCAGCAGTTACCCTACTAGCGGGAGAAATGAGCAGTTCTTC.

The table lists this clone with a few counts. Here the CDR3 reads CATSRSRDRGHNEQFF. The DNA for the CDR3 is TGTGCCACCAGCAGAAGCCGGGACAGGGGGCATAATGAGCAGTTCTTC. The rearrangement joins TRBV15 to TRBJ2-1; 12 bases align to TRBD1. Trimming removed 2 bases from V and 7 bases from J; junction bases left unmatched: 6. Germline values: CDR1 LNHNV, CDR2 YYDKDF (reference sequence). CDR3 size: 16 residues.